Below are 24 T cell receptor beta chains sequenced from a single sample in a study of blood T cell repertoires in COVID-19. This table comes from immunoSEQ multiplex PCR, and its TCRdb copy is limited to in-frame clones, with some not included. The data contain almost 250,000 clones, roughly 85% of them singletons. Source material: PBMCs or T cells enriched from blood (not recorded which). These TCRs come from a woman aged 45-59 years with acute COVID-19.

The chain recombines TRBV5-4 with TRBJ2-3; 7 bases line up with TRBD2. From germline, CDR1 is SGHNT and CDR2 YYREEE (reference sequence). The V and J ends lost 4 bases and 3 bases, in that order; junction bases with no gene match: 8. This CDR3 contains 15 residues. Written as DNA, the CDR3 is TGTGCCAGCAGCGCCGGGACTAAAATGACAGATACGCAGTATTTT. Amino acid sequence: CASSAGTKMTDTQYF.

This clone was seen a few times. The sample has other DNA sequences that encode this CDR3 too. The chain is built from TRBV7-3 and TRBJ2-7; D may be TRBD1 (5 bases). The V end lost 5 bases, the J end lost 1 base, and 9 bases lay between the germline ends. Germline-derived CDR1 and CDR2 are SGHTA and FQGTGA. The CDR3 runs to 13 residues. Written as DNA, the CDR3 is TGTGCCAGCAGCCTTGGGGCATCCTACGAGCAGTACTTC. The encoded protein is CASSLGASYEQYF. The variable domain in full, with the rest retrieved from reference TRBV7-3 and TRBJ2-7, is GAGVSQTPSNKVTEKGKYVELRCDPISGHTALYWYRQSLGQGPEFLIYFQGTGAADDSGLPNDRFFAVRPEGSVSTLKIQRTERGDSAVYLCASSLGASYEQYFGPGTRLTVT.

V gene TRBV5-1 combines with J gene TRBJ1-1; D is possibly TRBD1 (6 bases). The CDR3 length is 12 residues. V lost 4 bases to trimming and J lost 8 bases, with 12 bases between them. In germline, CDR1 is SGHRS, CDR2 YFSETQ. The DNA of the CDR3 is TGCGCCAGCAGCACAGGACAGCCCGAAGCTTTCTTT. Protein product: CASSTGQPEAFF.

The chain uses TRBV27 and TRBJ1-5; weak D call: TRBD1 (6 bases). V was trimmed by 6 bases and J by 2 bases, leaving 14 bases between them. The CDR3 has 15 amino acids. CDR1 and CDR2 (germline): MNHEY, SMNVEV (reference sequence). The CDR3, as DNA: TGTGCCAGCAGGCCAACAGGGATGGGCAATCAGCCCCAGCATTTT. It yields the protein CASRPTGMGNQPQHF.

This clone was counted at least ten times. The rearrangement links TRBV7-9 to TRBJ1-2; 11 nucleotides align to TRBD1. V gave up 2 bases and J gave up 4 bases; unmatched junction bases: 6. This CDR3 comprises 16 residues. Germline lookup yields CDR1 SEHNR and CDR2 FQNEAQ (reference sequence). The CDR3: CASSLIGTGGIYGYTF. The CDR3, as DNA: TGTGCCAGCAGCTTAATCGGGACAGGGGGGATCTATGGCTACACCTTC.

The rearrangement joins TRBV6-5 to TRBJ2-4; D remains ambiguous. Trimming took 0 bases from V and 6 from J, leaving 9 bases between them. This CDR3 comprises 14 residues. CDR1 and CDR2 from the germline V gene are MNHEY and SVGAGI. As DNA, the CDR3 is TGTGCCAGCAGTTACTCGCAGGTTGGAAACATTCAGTACTTC. Translating it yields CASSYSQVGNIQYF.

The chain couples TRBV5-6 to TRBJ2-7, with TRBD2 as a possible D gene (5 bases). Trimming removed 2 bases from V and 2 bases from J, with 11 bases in between. Germline lookup yields CDR1 SGHDT and CDR2 YYEEEE. This CDR3 comprises 14 residues. CDR3 in DNA: TGTGCCAGCAGCTTTGCCGGGAAGACCTACGAGCAGTACTTC. Protein: CASSFAGKTYEQYF.

About this clone itself: Distinct nucleotide sequences in the sample also encode this CDR3. V and J are TRBV6-5 and TRBJ2-3, with 7 bases matching TRBD2. The length of the CDR3 is 13 residues. The germline V gene encodes CDR1 MNHEY and CDR2 SVGAGI. Trimming removed 6 bases from V and 2 bases from J; junction bases left unmatched: 2. CDR3 amino acids: CASSRDYTDTQYF. The CDR3 coding sequence is TGTGCCAGCAGCCGGGACTACACAGATACGCAGTATTTT.

The genes are TRBV6-5 and TRBJ2-1, with 7 positions matching TRBD2. The V segment lost 7 bases and the J segment 1 base; nucleotides outside the gene matches: 7. CDR1 and CDR2 from the germline V gene are MNHEY and SVGAGI. CDR3 size: 15 residues. The CDR3: CASTRGVGSYNEQFF. The CDR3, as DNA: TGTGCCAGCACCCGGGGGGTTGGGTCCTACAATGAGCAGTTCTTC.

This clone was counted between two and nine times. The chain recombines TRBV11-3 with TRBJ2-1; D is unclear. Germline CDR1 SGHNT, CDR2 YENEEA. Trimming stripped 5 bases from V and 5 bases from J, with 7 bases between. The CDR3 covers 12 residues. CDR3 sequence reads: CASSRLDNEQFF. Written as DNA, the CDR3 is TGTGCCAGCAGCCGACTCGACAATGAGCAGTTCTTC.

The V call is TRBV5-4, the J call TRBJ1-2; 8 nucleotides agree with TRBD1. The length of the CDR3 is 15 residues. With 0 bases clipped from V and 6 bases from J, the junction kept 7 bases outside the gene matches. The germline gives CDR1 SGHNT, CDR2 YYREEE (reference sequence). CDR3 sequence reads: CASSLGEDRADGYTF. The CDR3 nucleotides read TGTGCCAGCAGCTTGGGGGAGGACAGGGCAGATGGCTACACCTTC.

Worth noting for this clone: The sample holds other DNA sequences that translate to the same CDR3. The DNA for the CDR3 is TGTGCCATCAGTGAGTCGAGAGATACGCAGTATTTT. Its translation is CAISESRDTQYF. This chain joins TRBV10-3 and TRBJ2-3; no reliable D call. Trimming removed 0 bases at V and 5 bases at J, with 3 bases between. The CDR3 consists of 12 residues. Germline V gene lookup returns CDR1 ENHRY and CDR2 SYGVKD.

The chain employs TRBV13 and TRBJ2-7; 7 bases line up with TRBD1. CDR3 length: 14 amino acids. From germline, CDR1 is PRHDT and CDR2 FYEKMQ (reference sequence). The V segment lost 6 bases and the J segment 4 bases; nucleotides outside the gene matches: 9. This CDR3 is CASRQTGARYEQYF. CDR3 DNA sequence: TGTGCCAGCAGGCAAACAGGGGCCCGATACGAGCAGTACTTC.

The chain joins TRBV7-9 to TRBJ1-1; TRBD1 matches 7 bases. The CDR3 covers 14 residues. The J segment lost 0 bases and the V segment lost 5 bases, leaving 3 bases of the junction unmatched. Germline CDR1 reads SEHNR; CDR2 reads FQNEAQ (reference sequence). CDR3 bases: TGTGCCAGCAGCGCGAGGGGGCTGAACACTGAAGCTTTCTTT. Amino acids: CASSARGLNTEAFF.

The chain joins TRBV19 to TRBJ2-4; tentative D call: TRBD1 (6 bases). V lost 4 bases and J lost 9, with 13 bases in between. The CDR3 totals 13 residues. Germline V CDR1 and CDR2: LNHDA, SQIVND (reference sequence). The chain's CDR3 is CASSTTGSRIQYF. Written as DNA, the CDR3 is TGTGCCAGTAGTACCACAGGGTCTCGCATTCAGTACTTC.

The DNA for the CDR3 is TGTGCCTGGATGACAGGGAACGAGCAGTACTTC. As protein: CAWMTGNEQYF. The V gene is TRBV30, the J gene TRBJ2-7, with 7 nucleotides matching TRBD1. The CDR3 sequence is 11 residues long. Germline lookup yields CDR1 GTSNPN and CDR2 SVGIG (reference sequence). V shed 4 bases, J shed 5 bases, and the junction held 2 bases outside the gene matches.

This clone was seen once. The chain is built from TRBV6-5 and TRBJ1-1; tentatively, D is TRBD1 (6 bases). Germline loops: CDR1 MNHEY, CDR2 SVGAGI. The CDR3 extends over 13 amino acids. Between the trimmed V and J ends, which lost 5 bases and 5 bases, there was a span of 12 bases. The CDR3 DNA reads as TGTGCCAGCAGTACGGGACAATGGACTGAAGCTTTCTTT. As protein: CASSTGQWTEAFF.

The chain has TRBV3-1 (or the pseudogene TRBV3-2) and TRBJ1-3, with D perhaps TRBD1 (5 bases). This CDR3 contains 15 residues. Deletions cut 3 bases from V and 7 bases from J, with 16 bases between. CDR1 and CDR2 (germline): LGHDT, YNNKEL (reference sequence). CDR3 nucleotides: TGTGCCAGCAGCCATCGTAATGGGGCGTTGAACACCATATATTTT. Encoded protein: CASSHRNGALNTIYF.

The chain couples TRBV11-2 to TRBJ2-5, with D hard to call. The germline V gene encodes CDR1 SGHAT and CDR2 FQNNGV. V shed 4 bases and J shed 4 bases, with 4 bases lying between them. The CDR3 is made up of 11 amino acids. DNA of the CDR3: TGTGCCAGCAGCTCATTAGAGACCCAGTACTTC. The encoded protein is CASSSLETQYF.

The chain is built from TRBV19 and TRBJ2-7, with 7 bases aligning to TRBD1. This CDR3 contains 14 residues. V was pared by 5 bases and J by 2 bases, with 6 bases of the junction left unmatched. The V gene's germline CDR1 is LNHDA and CDR2 SQIVND (reference sequence). CDR3 nucleotides: TGTGCCAGTAGTTCGGGACAGATCACCTACGAGCAGTACTTC. Translation: CASSSGQITYEQYF.

This chain links TRBV2 with TRBJ1-5; a possible D gene is TRBD1 (5 bases). V was clipped by 5 bases and J by 1 base, with 12 bases between them. The CDR3 runs to 15 residues. The germline CDR1 and CDR2 sequences are SNHLY and FYNNEI. The CDR3, as DNA: TGTGCCAGCAGTTTCGGGACTGCGAGCAATCAGCCCCAGCATTTT. Its translation is CASSFGTASNQPQHF.

Note on this clone: Germline and junction disagree at one end, which may indicate a read error. The chain is built from TRBV5-6 and TRBJ2-5; D is perhaps TRBD2 (6 bases). The CDR3 runs to 15 residues. Germline V lookup: CDR1 SGHDT, CDR2 YYEEEE. DNA of the CDR3: TGTGCCAGCAGCTCGGGCGGGGCCCACCAGGAGACCCAGTACTTC. Its translation: CASSSGGAHQETQYF.

The chain joins TRBV7-2 to TRBJ2-3; D is unresolved. The CDR3 loop spans 12 amino acids. Trimming took off 2 bases at V and 5 bases at J, with 5 bases between the two ends. The germline CDR1 and CDR2 sequences are SGHTA and FQGNSA. This CDR3 is CASSLYRDTQYF. CDR3 in DNA: TGTGCCAGCAGCTTATATAGAGATACGCAGTATTTT.

This clone was counted a single time. A much larger clone differs by one base, so this may be a read error. Different DNA sequences within this sample yield the same CDR3. The genes are TRBV6-5 and TRBJ2-5; 7 nucleotides match TRBD1. The germline gives CDR1 MNHEY, CDR2 SVGAGI. Trimming removed 2 bases from V and 3 bases from J; junction bases left unmatched: 3. This CDR3 is built from 14 residues. Here the CDR3 DNA reads TGTGCCAGCAGTTACGCTACAGGGGAAGAGACCCAGTACTTC. It specifies CASSYATGEETQYF.